These T cell receptor beta chains were read from a single sample in a study of siplizumab effects on memory and regulatory T cells. Their target antigens are unknown. Libraries were prepared by immunoSEQ multiplex PCR; TCRdb keeps only in-frame clonotypes and omits some of them. The data show some 9,900 clones, 40% to 55% seen once. The sample consisted of CFSE-low (dividing) CD4+ T cells sorted from an allogeneic mixed lymphocyte reaction. The receptors derive from a human donor in good health; the cells came from an allogeneic mixed lymphocyte reaction. Both conserved end residues are part of each CDR3. D genes are given only for firm matches. For some rows the clone size is stated as once, few or many, or as a class when expanded; others skip it.

CDR3 protein	CDR3 DNA	D gene	clone size	V gene	J gene
CASSTHGAGTRNTIYF	TGTGCCAGCAGCACCCACGGGGCAGGCACCCGAAACACCATATATTTT	.	.	TRBV5-8	TRBJ1-3
CASSVADTQYF	TGTGCCAGCAGTGTGGCAGATACGCAGTATTTT	.	few	TRBV2	TRBJ2-3
CASSLRGGRESEQFF	TGTGCCAGCAGCCTCCGCGGCGGGCGGGAGAGTGAGCAGTTCTTC	TRBD2	.	TRBV11-3	TRBJ2-1
CASSLRQPGLVSDTQYF	TGTGCCAGCAGCTTAAGGCAACCGGGACTAGTCTCTGATACGCAGTATTTT	TRBD2	once	TRBV11-1	TRBJ2-3
CSVGPIGRELFF	TGCAGCGTTGGGCCTATTGGCCGGGAGCTGTTTTTT	.	.	TRBV29-1	TRBJ2-2
CASSWLGGWSSTDTQYF	TGTGCCAGCAGCTGGCTCGGGGGGTGGTCTAGCACAGATACGCAGTATTTT	TRBD2	few	TRBV5-5	TRBJ2-3
CASSQPSGNTIYF	TGTGCCAGCAGCCAGCCATCTGGAAACACCATATATTTT	.	.	TRBV7-8	TRBJ1-3
CASRRNGGGGEAFF	TGTGCCAGCAGGAGGAATGGGGGAGGGGGGGAAGCTTTCTTT	.	once	TRBV28	TRBJ1-1
CASSFPTSGSYEQYF	TGTGCCAGCAGTTTTCCAACTAGCGGATCGTACGAGCAGTACTTC	TRBD2	few	TRBV28	TRBJ2-7
CSASRSGSSNEQFF	TGCAGCGCGTCAAGGAGCGGGAGTTCCAATGAGCAGTTCTTC	TRBD2	.	TRBV29-1	TRBJ2-1
CASSVLGGTYNEQFF	TGTGCCAGCAGCGTTCTGGGGGGAACATACAATGAGCAGTTCTTC	.	once	TRBV7-2	TRBJ2-1
CASREYMNTEAFF	TGTGCCAGCAGGGAGTACATGAACACTGAAGCTTTCTTT	.	.	TRBV6-5	TRBJ1-1
CASSIRTTKNIQYF	TGTGCCAGCAGTATTAGGACTACCAAAAACATTCAGTACTTC	.	.	TRBV28	TRBJ2-4
CASSSWKWREVGETQYF	TGTGCCAGCAGCTCTTGGAAGTGGCGGGAGGTCGGAGAGACCCAGTACTTC	TRBD2	once	TRBV11-2	TRBJ2-5
CAWSVQGGQPQHF	TGTGCCTGGAGTGTACAGGGAGGACAGCCCCAGCATTTT	.	medium-sized	TRBV30	TRBJ1-5
CAISEFRGTEAFF	TGTGCCATCAGTGAGTTTCGGGGCACTGAAGCTTTCTTT	.	few	TRBV10-3	TRBJ1-1